Detailed here is one TCR beta chain. It has no known antigen specificity. One base away there is no much larger clone; base qualities are not given. V and J are truncated by 1 base and 8 bases respectively, leaving an intervening sequence of 13 bases. Reading from cysteine to phenylalanine, the CDR3 counts 14 amino acids. CDR3 DNA is the only sequence kept; it has 42 bases, read in frame from the first base. CDR1 and CDR2, looked up from the germline V gene, are SGHTA and FQGNSA. These data come from a study of cytotoxic CD8 clonotypes in ibrutinib-treated CLL (dated by TCRdb to 2020 to 2023). Context from the whole study: The cohort was composed of under 12 relapsed/refractory and around 14 treatment-naive patients; IGHV unmutated status was identified in 17 patients. Partial responses were observed in some 24 patients and complete responses in 2; after a median follow-up of about 69 months, remission was maintained in 14 patients and progression was observed in approximately 12. The response samples were drawn at a median of roughly twelve months into treatment, with a range of about 6 to 40 months. On average, each sample had approximately 280,000 productive templates and approximately 89,000 productive rearrangements. Longitudinal samples were available for about 30% of the roughly 86 trial participants. Cryopreserved peripheral blood mononuclear cells were obtained prior to treatment, at the time of response, and at either disease progression or sustained remission. What the work shows at the level of the full study, not this receptor alone: Lymph node repertoires were not examined, and the timing of sampling was not matched between patients in sustained remission and those whose disease progressed. Baseline clonality was found to be higher than that of age-matched healthy donors and was strongly correlated with circulating CD8+ T-cell counts. Public clonotypes were rare and either shrank or stayed stable during treatment, and the rise in clonality at ibrutinib response reflected expansion of private clonotypes. An increase in clonality was observed at ibrutinib response, with clonality remaining stable during sustained remission and falling back toward baseline at progression.

Approximately 2 micrograms of genomic DNA were extracted from cryopreserved PBMCs for TCR beta library preparation. Longitudinal blood samples from CLL patients on ibrutinib monotherapy were analyzed using high-throughput TCR beta sequencing. The patients were enrolled in a single-center, open-label phase 2 trial of ibrutinib monotherapy. Each clonotype received, on average, approximately 9.9x coverage in deep resolution sequencing performed on a MiSeq, where the target depth lay between 1 in 1 million and 1 in 200,000 T cells. The immunoSEQ hsTCRB Kit was used to generate the TCR beta libraries. In the authors' own workflow: ImmunoSEQ Data Assistant and ImmunoSEQ Analyzer were used for data analysis, and V, D and J genes were assigned according to IMGT definitions. Clonality was computed as one minus normalized Shannon entropy of productive rearrangement frequencies, ranging from 0 to 1. Only overrepresented clonotypes making up at least 0.05% of the repertoire of each patient were included in the public clonotype analysis. Approximately 14 age-matched healthy donor repertoires from immuneACCESS were used as controls for clonality. Imported from immuneACCESS, the table was reduced by TCRdb to in-frame sequences with V and J called. These copies leave out some clones; in studies compared against another copy, an unresolved V gene accounts for under half, and the cause of the remainder is not known. V and J calls and clone size come straight from that table; D and trimming were deduced from the DNA. For this sample there are some 290,000 clones; 80% appear just once. The ten largest clonotypes hold about 6.7% of the sample.

In this chain, TRBV7-2 is recombined with TRBJ2-3; the D assignment is uncertain and may be TRBD1 or TRBD2, with 5 bases supporting each. This TCR came from a human donor with chronic lymphocytic leukemia. Sample: PBMCs, taken before ibrutinib treatment. The CDR3 corresponds to CASSLEPPGPTQYF. The DNA is TGTGCCAGCAGCTTAGAACCCCCGGGACCTACGCAGTATTTT.